This T cell receptor beta chain was sequenced during a study of identical twins. Points from the study as a whole: The abundant beta clonotypes from cord blood had fewer insertions, and memory repertoires had none of this.

With template switching, a universal primer site was added, and the cDNA carried unique molecular identifiers. Using its own MiXCR run on the 5' RACE reads, TCRdb lists one record per CDR3 protein. The sample holds about 430,000 distinct CDR3 sequences, about 18% seen once. As for this clonotype: Its cognate antigen is unknown.

This TCR was recovered from a man aged 45-65 years in good health. The sequenced sample was naive T cells sorted from blood.

The CDR3 reads CASSLRINNEQFF. The CDR3, as DNA: TGTGCCAGCAGTTTAAGGATCAACAATGAGCAGTTCTTC. The chain links TRBV12-3 or TRBV12-4 to TRBJ2-1; D unresolved. CDR3 length: 13 residues. V lost 2 bases, J lost 5 bases, and 7 bases lay in between.